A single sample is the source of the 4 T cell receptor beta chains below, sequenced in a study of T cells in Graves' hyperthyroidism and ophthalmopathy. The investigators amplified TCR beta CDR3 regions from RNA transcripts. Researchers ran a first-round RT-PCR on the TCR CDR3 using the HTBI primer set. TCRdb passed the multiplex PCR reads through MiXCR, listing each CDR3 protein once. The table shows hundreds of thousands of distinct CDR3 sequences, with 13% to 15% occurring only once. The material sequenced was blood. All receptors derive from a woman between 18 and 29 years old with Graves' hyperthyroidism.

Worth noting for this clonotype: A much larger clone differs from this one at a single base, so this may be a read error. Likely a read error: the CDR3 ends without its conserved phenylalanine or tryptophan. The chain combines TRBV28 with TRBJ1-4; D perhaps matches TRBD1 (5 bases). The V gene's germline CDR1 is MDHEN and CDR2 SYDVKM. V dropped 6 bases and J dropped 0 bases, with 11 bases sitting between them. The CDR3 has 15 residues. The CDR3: CASRMTVATNEKLFL. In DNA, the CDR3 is TGTGCCAGCAGGATGACAGTTGCAACTAATGAAAAACTGTTTCTT.

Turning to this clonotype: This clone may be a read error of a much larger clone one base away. The CDR3, as DNA: TGTGCCAGCAGTCCCAGCCGGCCGGGAAGAATGAACACTGAAGCTTTCTTT. Amino acids: CASSPSRPGRMNTEAFF. This chain connects TRBV28 to TRBJ1-1; D unresolved. The CDR3 spans 17 residues. V dropped 5 bases and J dropped 0 bases, with 19 bases sitting between them. Looked up from germline, CDR1 is MDHEN and CDR2 is SYDVKM.

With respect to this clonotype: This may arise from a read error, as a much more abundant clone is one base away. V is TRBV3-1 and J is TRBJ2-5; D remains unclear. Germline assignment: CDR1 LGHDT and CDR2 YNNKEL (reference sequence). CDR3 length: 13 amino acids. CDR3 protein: CTSSQDPGETQYF. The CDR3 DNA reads TGTACCAGCAGCCAAGATCCGGGAGAGACCCAGTACTTC.

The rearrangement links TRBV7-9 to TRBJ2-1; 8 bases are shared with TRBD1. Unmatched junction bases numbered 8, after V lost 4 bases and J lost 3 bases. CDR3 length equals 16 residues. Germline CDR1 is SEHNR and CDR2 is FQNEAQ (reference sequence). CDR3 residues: CASSSGQGWSYNEQFF. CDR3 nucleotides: TGTGCCAGCAGCTCTGGACAGGGATGGAGCTACAATGAGCAGTTCTTC.